These 9 T cell receptor beta chains came from one sample sequenced in a study of T cells in Graves' hyperthyroidism and ophthalmopathy (dated 2019 in TCRdb). Preparation of the library involved multiplex PCR. Sequencing instrument: Illumina HiSeq 2000. Amplification of TCR beta CDR3 regions was carried out from RNA transcripts. The first round of RT-PCR for the TCR CDR3 was performed with the HTBI primer set and the Qiagen OneStep RT-PCR kit. Starting from the raw public reads, TCRdb applied fastp trimming at Q25, assembled clones with MiXCR and retained in-frame beta chains. Every entry covers one CDR3 protein and lists the most common genes and DNA from its rows. The sample table holds 400,000 or so distinct CDR3 sequences, of which 14% were seen once. The ten largest make up around 20% of the sample. Sequencing input: blood. The receptors shown here come from a young woman with Graves' ophthalmopathy.

The J gene is TRBJ1-5, the V gene TRBV5-5, with D possibly TRBD1 on 5 matching bases. From germline, CDR1 is SGHKS and CDR2 YYEKEE (reference sequence). The CDR3 loop spans 14 amino acids. Trimming took off 0 bases at V and 5 bases at J, with 9 bases between the two ends. The CDR3 sequence is CASSLAGDYQPQHF. In DNA, the CDR3 is TGTGCCAGCAGCTTGGCGGGGGACTATCAGCCCCAGCATTTT.

This clonotype has ten or more counts. The chain has TRBV11-2 and TRBJ2-7; 7 bases are shared with TRBD1. V lost 5 bases and J lost 2; bases outside the gene matches: 9. Germline V gene data show CDR1 as SGHAT and CDR2 as FQNNGV. There are 15 residues in the CDR3. The CDR3 spells CASSRNGQATYEQYF. The CDR3 region has the DNA TGTGCCAGCAGCAGAAACGGACAGGCAACCTACGAGCAGTACTTC.

To note about this clonotype: The junction and the germline gene differ at one end; a read error may be behind it. The chain links TRBV4-1 to TRBJ1-3, with 8 bases fitting TRBD1. CDR3 length: 19 amino acids. Germline V gives CDR1 MGHRA, CDR2 YSYEKL. CDR3 in DNA: TGCGTCAGCAGCCAAGAAGGGAACTGGGACAGGCTCTCAGGAAACACCATATATTTT. It codes for CVSSQEGNWDRLSGNTIYF.

In its sample, this clonotype was seen many times. The chain uses TRBV7-9 and TRBJ1-1, with 9 bases matching TRBD1. J was trimmed by 1 base and V by 1 base; bases with no gene match: 7. Germline V CDR1 and CDR2: SEHNR, FQNEAQ (reference sequence). The CDR3 has 17 residues. Here the CDR3 reads CASSLDSTGGWNTEAFF. The CDR3 DNA reads as TGTGCCAGCAGCTTAGATTCGACAGGGGGGTGGAACACTGAAGCTTTCTTT.

This clonotype was recorded many times. The chain links TRBV19 to TRBJ2-3; no clear D gene. V lost 4 bases to trimming and J lost 4 bases, with 12 bases between them. CDR1 and CDR2 from the germline V gene are LNHDA and SQIVND (reference sequence). The CDR3 contains 14 residues. CDR3 residues: CASSTQISADTQYF. The CDR3 DNA sequence: TGTGCCAGTAGTACGCAAATATCGGCAGATACGCAGTATTTT.

This clonotype was detected many times. The V call is TRBV12-3 or TRBV12-4, the J call TRBJ2-3; a weak D match, TRBD1 (6 bases). The CDR3 extends over 14 amino acids. Trimming shortened V by 6 bases and J by 2 bases, and 12 bases separated the two germline ends. CDR3 DNA: TGTGCCAGCAGCCCGGACAGCCACACAGATACGCAGTATTTT. Amino acid sequence: CASSPDSHTDTQYF.

This clonotype was counted ten times or more. The V and J genes are TRBV20-1 and TRBJ2-1, with 8 nucleotides matching TRBD2. CDR1 DFQATT and CDR2 SNEGSKA come from the germline V gene (reference sequence). There are 13 residues in the CDR3. The ends lost 1 base at V and 6 bases at J; junction bases unmatched: 2. The DNA for the CDR3 is TGCAGTGCTAGAGCCGGGGGGGCCAATGAGCAGTTCTTC. Translating it yields CSARAGGANEQFF.

A word on this clonotype: One end of the junction does not line up with germline, which may come from a read error. The V gene is TRBV20-1, the J gene TRBJ1-2, with D possibly matching TRBD1 (6 bases). This CDR3 has 15 residues. From germline, CDR1 is DFQATT and CDR2 SNEGSKA (reference sequence). CDR3: CSARDIGGGTYSYTF. The CDR3 nucleotides are TGCAGTGCTAGAGATATAGGGGGGGGAACCTATAGCTACACCTTC.

This clonotype was recorded at least ten times. This sequence joins TRBV25-1 and TRBJ2-5; 8 bases match TRBD2. The CDR3 runs to 15 residues. Germline V gene data show CDR1 as MGHDK and CDR2 as SYGVNS. V lost 6 bases to trimming and J lost 4 bases; unmatched junction nucleotides: 10. In DNA form, the CDR3 reads TGTGCCAGCAGCGAACCCCGGACTAGCCGAGAGACCCAGTACTTC. Its protein product is CASSEPRTSRETQYF. The variable domain in full, completed from reference TRBV25-1 and TRBJ2-5, reads EADIYQTPRYLVIGTGKKITLECSQTMGHDKMYWYQQDPGMELHLIHYSYGVNSTEKGDLSSESTVSRIRTEHFPLTLESARPSHTSQYLCASSEPRTSRETQYFGPGTRLLVL.